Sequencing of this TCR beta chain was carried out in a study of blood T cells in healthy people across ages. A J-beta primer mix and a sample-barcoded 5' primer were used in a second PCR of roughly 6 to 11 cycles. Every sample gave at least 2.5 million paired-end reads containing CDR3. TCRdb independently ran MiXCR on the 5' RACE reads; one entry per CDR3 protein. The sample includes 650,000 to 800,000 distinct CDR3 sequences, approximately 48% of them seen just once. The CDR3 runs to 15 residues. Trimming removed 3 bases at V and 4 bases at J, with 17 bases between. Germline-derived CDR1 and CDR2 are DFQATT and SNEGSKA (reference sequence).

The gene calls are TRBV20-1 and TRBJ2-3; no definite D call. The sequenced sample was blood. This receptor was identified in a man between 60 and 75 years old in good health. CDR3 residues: CSASSQRIGSDTQYF. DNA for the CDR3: TGCAGTGCTAGTTCCCAGAGGATTGGTTCAGATACGCAGTATTTT.